These 30 T cell receptor beta chains came from one sample sequenced in a study of blood T cell repertoires in COVID-19. Produced via immunoSEQ multiplex PCR; TCRdb's table is partial and in-frame only. The sample consists of about 370,000 clones, around 92% of them appearing once. The sequenced sample was peripheral blood. The receptors derive from a young woman with COVID-19, enrolled during active disease.

The V gene is TRBV28, the J gene TRBJ1-3, with unresolved D. The CDR3 is made up of 16 amino acids. Germline V CDR1 and CDR2: MDHEN, SYDVKM. Trimming took off 3 bases at V and 3 bases at J, with 15 bases between the two ends. CDR3 DNA sequence: TGTGCCAGCAGTTTGGAGCGTTTCTCAAGTGGAAACACCATATATTTT. Its translation: CASSLERFSSGNTIYF.

The rearrangement uses TRBV18 and TRBJ1-2; D remains ambiguous. Trimming removed 6 bases at V and 9 bases at J, with 20 bases between. This CDR3 contains 14 residues. The germline V gene encodes CDR1 KGHSH and CDR2 LQKENI. The CDR3 DNA sequence: TGTGCCAGCTCGACGCCCGAGGGCATGCTAAGCTACACCTTC. As protein: CASSTPEGMLSYTF.

The rearrangement links TRBV18 to TRBJ1-4; perhaps TRBD1 as D (6 bases). Germline CDR1 KGHSH, CDR2 LQKENI. V lost 2 bases to trimming and J lost 7 bases, with 32 bases between them. The length of the CDR3 is 21 residues. The chain's CDR3 is CASSPILPPGDLLSVGEKLFF. DNA for the CDR3: TGTGCCAGCTCACCAATCCTCCCCCCAGGGGATCTTTTGAGCGTTGGTGAAAAACTGTTTTTT.

CDR3 region: CASSQSRDSGRAGYEQYV. The CDR3 DNA reads TGCGCCAGCAGTCAATCAAGGGATAGCGGGAGGGCCGGCTACGAGCAGTACGTC. The rearrangement joins TRBV23-1 to TRBJ2-7; TRBD2 aligns across 11 bases. TRBV23-1 counts as an open reading frame of uncertain function. There are 18 residues in the CDR3. Germline trimming cut 0 bases from V and 3 bases from J; bases unmatched to any gene: 10.

The chain has TRBV6-4 and TRBJ1-2; 10 bases map to TRBD1. Per germline, CDR1 MRHNA and CDR2 SNTAGT. V gave up 4 bases and J gave up 6 bases; unmatched junction bases: 5. The CDR3 runs to 14 residues. The CDR3 sequence: CASSATGTGDGYTF. The CDR3 nucleotides read TGTGCCAGCAGTGCAACCGGGACAGGGGATGGCTACACCTTC.

V gene TRBV5-6 combines with J gene TRBJ1-5, with TRBD1 matching 9 bases. The length of the CDR3 is 15 residues. Trimming at V came to 3 bases and at J to 7 bases, leaving 8 bases not matched to a gene. Germline V gene sequence: CDR1 SGHDT, CDR2 YYEEEE. CDR3 residues: CASSSGTGSGQPQHF. In nucleotides, the CDR3 is TGTGCCAGCAGCTCGGGGACAGGGAGCGGCCAGCCCCAGCATTTT.

This rearrangement joins TRBV19 to TRBJ2-1; TRBD2 matches at 13 bases. Germline lookup yields CDR1 LNHDA and CDR2 SQIVND (reference sequence). The CDR3 length is 16 residues. Trimming removed 4 bases from V and 10 bases from J; junction bases left unmatched: 10. CDR3 nucleotides: TGTGCCAGTAGTACACCCCGACTAGCGGGGGGATTCGAGCAGTTCTTC. Its translation is CASSTPRLAGGFEQFF.

The chain is built from TRBV27 and TRBJ1-5; 9 bases line up with TRBD1. CDR1 and CDR2 (germline): MNHEY, SMNVEV (reference sequence). CDR3 length: 17 amino acids. Trimming cost V 5 bases and J 7 bases; bases outside gene matches: 15. CDR3 amino acids: CASSAIPGTGLRQPQHF. The CDR3 DNA follows: TGTGCCAGCAGTGCGATTCCCGGGACAGGGTTAAGGCAGCCCCAGCATTTT.

The chain recombines TRBV4-1 with TRBJ2-4, with TRBD1 as a possible D gene (5 bases). The CDR3 consists of 17 residues. The germline V gene encodes CDR1 MGHRA and CDR2 YSYEKL. Between the trimmed V and J ends, which lost 1 base and 8 bases, there was a span of 21 bases. In DNA, the CDR3 is TGCGCCAGCAGCCAAGGCCCATTTAACTGGGGCCAGGACATTCAGTACTTC. It translates to CASSQGPFNWGQDIQYF.

The chain joins TRBV7-8 to TRBJ2-7; the match to TRBD1 covers 8 bases. CDR1 is SGHVS, CDR2 FQNEAQ, per germline. This CDR3 region has 14 residues. The J segment lost 2 bases and the V segment lost 5 bases, leaving 5 bases of the junction unmatched. The CDR3 spells CASSHGQGPYEQYF. Written as DNA, the CDR3 is TGTGCCAGCAGCCACGGACAGGGACCCTACGAGCAGTACTTC.

The rearrangement uses TRBV6-2 or TRBV6-3 and TRBJ2-5; 11 bases line up with TRBD1. This CDR3 contains 17 residues. CDR1 and CDR2 (germline): MNHEY, SVGEGT. Trimming at V came to 5 bases and at J to 4 bases, leaving 12 bases not matched to a gene. CDR3 DNA: TGTGCCAGCAGTCCCGCCTGGGACAGGGGGTTTAGAGAGACCCAGTACTTC. This translates into CASSPAWDRGFRETQYF.

The rearrangement joins TRBV9 to TRBJ1-1; 8 nucleotides agree with TRBD1. The germline V gene has CDR1 SGDLS and CDR2 YYNGEE. Trimming removed 4 bases from V and 6 bases from J; junction bases left unmatched: 11. This CDR3 contains 15 residues. This chain's CDR3 is CASSLRTGGNSEAFF. CDR3 DNA: TGTGCCAGCAGCCTCCGAACAGGGGGTAACTCTGAAGCTTTCTTT.

The DNA of the CDR3 is TGTGCTAGTGGTTCCACCCAGGGGAATGATGAAAAACTGTTTTTT. It encodes CASGSTQGNDEKLFF. The chain combines TRBV12-5 with TRBJ1-4, with a tentative D call TRBD1 (6 bases). Germline V gives CDR1 LGHNT, CDR2 FRNRAP. The CDR3 runs 15 residues. V was pared by 4 bases and J by 6 bases, with 15 bases between.

The chain employs TRBV7-9 and TRBJ1-3, with 8 nucleotides matching TRBD1. The CDR3 has 13 residues. V shed 5 bases and J 7 bases; nucleotides not matched to a gene: 4. From germline, CDR1 is SEHNR and CDR2 FQNEAQ (reference sequence). The CDR3 is CASSQDRANTIYF. In nucleotides, the CDR3 is TGTGCCAGCAGCCAGGACAGGGCGAACACCATATATTTT.

In the case of this clone: One end of the junction fails to match germline, which may point to a read error. The gene calls are TRBV11-3 and TRBJ2-1; TRBD2 aligns across 7 bases. This CDR3 comprises 16 residues. Germline loops: CDR1 SGHNT, CDR2 YENEEA. The CDR3 DNA is TGTGTCAGCAGCTTATATGGCGGGAGCTCCTACAATGAGCAGTTCTTC. This sequence encodes CVSSLYGGSSYNEQFF.

The chain couples TRBV7-2 to TRBJ2-7; maybe TRBD2 (6 bases). V dropped 1 base and J dropped 5 bases, with 12 bases sitting between them. This CDR3 is built from 14 residues. Germline CDR1 SGHTA, CDR2 FQGNSA. Written as DNA, the CDR3 is TGTGCCAGCAGCTTAGTGGCCGGGAGAGACGAGCAGTACTTC. This encodes CASSLVAGRDEQYF. Filled out from reference TRBV7-2 and TRBJ2-7, the complete variable domain reads GAGVSQSPSNKVTEKGKDVELRCDPISGHTALYWYRQSLGQGLEFLIYFQGNSAPDKSGLPSDRFSAERTGGSVSTLTIQRTQQEDSAVYLCASSLVAGRDEQYFGPGTRLTVT.

This rearrangement joins TRBV5-4 to TRBJ1-1; 7 bases fit TRBD1. The germline V gene encodes CDR1 SGHNT and CDR2 YYREEE (reference sequence). With V trimmed by 1 base and J by 0 bases, 3 bases remained unmatched. CDR3 size: 15 residues. CDR3 residues: CASSLPGGMNTEAFF. The CDR3 region has the DNA TGTGCCAGCAGCTTGCCAGGGGGTATGAACACTGAAGCTTTCTTT.

This clone was detected only once. The chain is built from TRBV20-1 and TRBJ2-7; maybe TRBD2 (5 bases). Germline V gene data show CDR1 as DFQATT and CDR2 as SNEGSKA (reference sequence). CDR3 length equals 15 residues. V lost 3 bases, J lost 7 bases, and 22 bases lay in between. The CDR3 protein is CSASVKPTGKREQYF. The CDR3 DNA reads as TGCAGTGCTAGTGTAAAACCAACCGGGAAGCGGGAGCAGTACTTC.

The chain carries TRBV5-1 and TRBJ2-1; 13 bases line up with TRBD2. CDR3 length: 15 residues. The germline V gene encodes CDR1 SGHRS and CDR2 YFSETQ. Unmatched junction bases numbered 6, after V lost 3 bases and J lost 9 bases. CDR3: CASSSTSGRQGEQFF. The CDR3 bases are TGCGCCAGCAGCTCGACTAGCGGGAGGCAAGGTGAGCAGTTCTTC.

V and J are TRBV11-2 and TRBJ1-6; 7 nucleotides agree with TRBD1. V was clipped by 5 bases and J by 5 bases; unmatched bases: 6. The CDR3 is 15 amino acids. Germline V gives CDR1 SGHAT, CDR2 FQNNGV. CDR3 in DNA: TGTGCCAGCAGCGGCGGGACAGCCGATAATTCACCCCTCCACTTT. It codes for CASSGGTADNSPLHF.

V usage is TRBV3-1 (or the pseudogene TRBV3-2) and J usage is TRBJ1-5; 7 bases fit TRBD1. The ends lost 0 bases at V and 7 bases at J; junction bases unmatched: 6. Per the germline V gene, CDR1 is LGHDT and CDR2 is YNNKEL (reference sequence). The CDR3 is 15 residues long. In nucleotides, the CDR3 is TGTGCCAGCAGCCAAGAAGGGGGCGCAGGGCAGCCCCAGCATTTT. It specifies CASSQEGGAGQPQHF.

The chain recombines TRBV11-3 with TRBJ2-1, with 11 bases aligning to TRBD2. CDR3 length equals 17 residues. Per the germline V gene, CDR1 is SGHNT and CDR2 is YENEEA. Trimming removed 4 bases from V and 0 bases from J; junction bases left unmatched: 5. The CDR3 spells CASSSRLAGRSYNEQFF. CDR3 nucleotides: TGTGCCAGCAGCTCCCGACTAGCGGGGCGCTCCTACAATGAGCAGTTCTTC.

The count of this clone is one. The chain joins TRBV15 to TRBJ2-3, with D hard to call. This CDR3 is built from 16 residues. Germline CDR1 and CDR2: LNHNV and YYDKDF (reference sequence). Trimming stripped 1 base from V and 2 bases from J, with 13 bases between. CDR3 in amino acids: CATSRGSGSDTDTQYF. CDR3 DNA: TGTGCCACCAGCAGAGGGTCCGGCAGCGACACAGATACGCAGTATTTT.

The V and J genes are TRBV7-8 and TRBJ2-1, with 8 bases lining up with TRBD2. The CDR3 has 21 residues. The ends lost 4 bases at V and 8 bases at J; junction bases unmatched: 28. CDR1 and CDR2 (germline): SGHVS, FQNEAQ. CDR3 DNA sequence: TGTGCCAGCAGCTCCCGCGCCAGCCTAGCGGGCCATGGTGGTCGACAATATGAGCAGTTCTTC. It encodes CASSSRASLAGHGGRQYEQFF.

The chain recombines TRBV2 with TRBJ2-7; 11 positions agree with TRBD2. The germline CDR1 and CDR2 sequences are SNHLY and FYNNEI. The trim removed 6 bases at V and 0 bases at J, leaving 4 bases unmatched. This CDR3 region has 15 residues. The CDR3 bases are TGTGCCAGCAGGGTAGCGGGGGGGCCCTCCTACGAGCAGTACTTC. Its protein is CASRVAGGPSYEQYF.

This chain's CDR3 is CASSWGQANNQPQHF. For the CDR3, the DNA is TGTGCCAGCAGTTGGGGACAGGCCAACAATCAGCCCCAGCATTTT. This chain links TRBV2 with TRBJ1-5; 8 bases agree with TRBD1. V gave up 5 bases and J gave up 3 bases; unmatched junction bases: 6. The CDR3 extends over 15 amino acids. Germline CDR1 is SNHLY and CDR2 is FYNNEI.

The genes are TRBV24-1 and TRBJ2-2, with 10 bases lining up with TRBD1. The CDR3 spans 15 residues. The germline V gene has CDR1 KGHDR and CDR2 SFDVKD. Trimming at V came to 9 bases and at J to 13 bases, leaving 16 bases not matched to a gene. The CDR3 loop is CATATGQGLSTGLFF. DNA of the CDR3: TGTGCCACCGCCACGGGACAGGGGCTCTCAACGGGGCTGTTTTTT.

The rearrangement uses TRBV11-2 and TRBJ1-3; TRBD1 aligns across 8 bases. Trimming cost V 5 bases and J 4 bases; bases outside gene matches: 10. Germline-derived CDR1 and CDR2 are SGHAT and FQNNGV. This CDR3 spans 16 amino acids. The CDR3 region is CASSRVQGASGNTIYF. In nucleotides, the CDR3 is TGTGCCAGCAGCCGGGTTCAGGGGGCTTCGGGAAACACCATATATTTT.

The genes are TRBV5-4 and TRBJ1-1; TRBD1 might be the D (6 bases). The CDR3 spans 15 residues. Germline loops: CDR1 SGHNT, CDR2 YYREEE (reference sequence). V was shortened by 0 bases and J by 5 bases, with 14 bases between the two germline ends. The CDR3 spells CASSLGRGAWTEAFF. The CDR3, as DNA: TGTGCCAGCAGCTTGGGGCGGGGGGCTTGGACTGAAGCTTTCTTT.

The chain has TRBV27 and TRBJ1-2; D call uncertain. This CDR3 comprises 16 residues. CDR1 is MNHEY, CDR2 SMNVEV, per germline (reference sequence). The V end lost 2 bases, the J end lost 4 bases, and 17 bases lay between the germline ends. CDR3 coding DNA: TGTGCCAGCAGTTTAGACTTTAACGTTGCCCGCTATGGCTACACCTTC. Translating gives CASSLDFNVARYGYTF.